These T cell receptor beta chains were read from a single sample in a study of T cell responses to AZD1222 COVID-19 vaccine. Produced via immunoSEQ multiplex PCR; TCRdb's table is partial and in-frame only. This table has about 130,000 clones, roughly nine tenths appearing once. This material consisted of peripheral blood, taken on day 0 of AZD1222 vaccination. The receptors derive from an adult in good health. Both conserved end residues are part of each CDR3. D genes are given only for firm matches. Where a row states a size, it is once, few, many or the class of an expanded clone; other rows omit it.

NA,NA,TRBJ1-5,TRBV7-2,TGTGCCAGCAACTTCTTGGGGGGGAATCAGCCCCAGCATTTT,CASNFLGGNQPQHF
NA,NA,TRBJ1-5,TRBV5-1,TGCGCCAGCAGTCCTGACAGTGTTGGTCAGCCCCAGCATTTT,CASSPDSVGQPQHF
NA,NA,TRBJ2-7,TRBV11-2,TGTGCCAGCAGCTCCTTACTTTACGAGCAGTACTTC,CASSSLLYEQYF
NA,TRBD1,TRBJ1-1,TRBV10-3,TGTGCCATCAGTGAGAGACAGGGGGAGTCAGAAGCTTTCTTT,CAISERQGESEAFF
NA,NA,TRBJ1-5,TRBV7-9,TGTGCCAGCAGCTTCGAGAGAGATCAGCCCCAGCATTTT,CASSFERDQPQHF
NA,TRBD1,TRBJ2-1,TRBV7-2,TGTGCCAGCGACAGGGGTTACAATGAGCAGTTCTTC,CASDRGYNEQFF
NA,NA,TRBJ1-5,TRBV18,TGTGCCAGCTCACCACAGATAAGCAATCAGCCCCAGCATTTT,CASSPQISNQPQHF
NA,NA,TRBJ1-1,TRBV7-2,TGTGCCAGCAGCTTAGGCCAGCAATTTACTGAAGCTTTCTTT,CASSLGQQFTEAFF
NA,TRBD2,TRBJ2-2,TRBV28,TGTGCCAGCCAACCCTTCGGGGGGAGCACCGGGGAGCTGTTTTTT,CASQPFGGSTGELFF
NA,NA,TRBJ2-7,TRBV29-1,TGCAGCGTCGTCGGGTTAAGCTCCTACGAGCAGTACTTC,CSVVGLSSYEQYF
NA,NA,TRBJ2-7,TRBV10-2,TGCGCCAGCAGAAGCGGGTACAGCCACGAGCAGTACTTC,CASRSGYSHEQYF
NA,TRBD1,TRBJ2-3,TRBV9,TGTGCCAGCAGCAGACAGGGGATGACAGATACGCAGTATTTT,CASSRQGMTDTQYF
NA,TRBD2,TRBJ2-3,TRBV4-3,TGCGCCAGCAGCCACACTCTTAGCGGGGGGGCCGTGACAGATACGCAGTATTTT,CASSHTLSGGAVTDTQYF
few,TRBD1,TRBJ1-3,TRBV2,TGTGCCAACTGGGACAGGGTTGGAAACACCATATATTTT,CANWDRVGNTIYF
NA,NA,TRBJ1-5,TRBV30,TGTGCCTGGAGTGCAACGGGACTTCTTAATCAGCCCCAGCATTTT,CAWSATGLLNQPQHF
NA,TRBD1,TRBJ1-6,TRBV6-5,TGTGCCAGCAAGCAGGGGGCAGAGGGGATTTCACCCCTCCACTTT,CASKQGAEGISPLHF
NA,TRBD1,TRBJ2-2,TRBV28,TGTGCCAGCACTTCTTCCTTCGAAGGGACAGGGGTTAGCTACGGGGAGCTGTTTTTT,CASTSSFEGTGVSYGELFF
NA,NA,TRBJ2-1,TRBV28,TGTGCCAGCAGTTTGTTAGGGGTCGGTTCCAGCTCCTACAATGAGCAGTTCTTC,CASSLLGVGSSSYNEQFF
NA,TRBD1,TRBJ1-2,TRBV7-7,TGTGCTAGCAGCCTTCGGACAGGGGGCAATGGCTACACCTTC,CASSLRTGGNGYTF
NA,TRBD1,TRBJ2-3,TRBV4-1,TGCGCCAGCAGCCAAGGTCCGACAGGGGGGATAGGCACAGATACGCAGTATTTT,CASSQGPTGGIGTDTQYF
NA,NA,TRBJ2-6,TRBV3-1/TRBV3-2,TGTGCCAGCAGCCAAGATGGGGTTGGGGCCAACGTCCTGACTTTC,CASSQDGVGANVLTF
NA,TRBD2,TRBJ2-1,TRBV30,TGTGCCTTCCCGACTAGCGGTTCCTCCAATGAGCAGTTCTTC,CAFPTSGSSNEQFF
NA,TRBD2,TRBJ2-1,TRBV28,TGTGCCAGCAGTCCACCCTTGGAGCGGGGAGTCTTCTACAATGAGCAGTTCTTC,CASSPPLERGVFYNEQFF
NA,NA,TRBJ2-3,TRBV21-1,TGTGCCAGCAGCAATTATGGGTGGACTCCCATACCCAGCACAGATACGCAGTATTTT,CASSNYGWTPIPSTDTQYF
NA,TRBD1,TRBJ1-2,TRBV2,TGTGCCAGCACCGTTAAAAGATCCGGGACAGGGGGCTCCGGCTACACCTTC,CASTVKRSGTGGSGYTF
NA,TRBD2,TRBJ2-6,TRBV5-4,TGTGCCAGCAGCCGGACTAGCGGGGAAGCCTCTGGGGCCAACGTCCTGACTTTC,CASSRTSGEASGANVLTF
NA,NA,TRBJ1-2,TRBV6-5,TGTGCCAGCAGTTACGGGCCGACAACCAACTATGGCTACACCTTC,CASSYGPTTNYGYTF
NA,NA,TRBJ1-2,TRBV3-1/TRBV3-2,TGTGCCAGCAGCCCGTCCCCCCAGGACAGATACTATGGCTACACCTTC,CASSPSPQDRYYGYTF
NA,NA,TRBJ1-2,TRBV7-9,TGTGCCAGCAGCCAAGAAGACAGAGCCAATAACTATGGCTACACCTTC,CASSQEDRANNYGYTF
NA,NA,TRBJ2-7,TRBV28,TGTGCCAGCAGTTTTTCCCAGATCGGGCAGTACTTC,CASSFSQIGQYF
NA,TRBD1,TRBJ1-5,TRBV19,TGTGCCAGTAGTATAGAGAGGACAGGGGGCAAGCCCCAGCATTTT,CASSIERTGGKPQHF
NA,NA,TRBJ1-1,TRBV29-1,TGCAGCGTTGATCAGGGAGAGAACACTGAAGCTTTCTTT,CSVDQGENTEAFF
NA,TRBD2,TRBJ2-1,TRBV30,TGTGCCTGGAATCGGGCTAGCGGGTACAATGAGCAGTTCTTC,CAWNRASGYNEQFF
NA,NA,TRBJ1-1,TRBV19,TGTGCCAGTAGTATAAGTGCCGGGAATGAAGCTTTCTTT,CASSISAGNEAFF
NA,NA,TRBJ2-3,TRBV2,TGTGCCAGTACATCCAGCGGCACAGATACGCAGTATTTT,CASTSSGTDTQYF
NA,NA,TRBJ1-4,TRBV5-8,TGTGCCAGCAGTTGGGGAACAGGCCAGAATGAAAAACTGTTTTTT,CASSWGTGQNEKLFF
NA,NA,TRBJ1-4,TRBV7-9,TGTGCCAGCAGCTCGCCCAGGGATGGGAGAGAAAAACTGTTTTTT,CASSSPRDGREKLFF
NA,TRBD1,TRBJ2-7,TRBV19,TGTGCCAGTAGTATCCGGGACAGGGGGCCCGAGCAGTACTTC,CASSIRDRGPEQYF
NA,NA,TRBJ2-7,TRBV29-1,TGCAGCTTAGAGGAGGGGAGAGACTACGAGCAGTACTTC,CSLEEGRDYEQYF
NA,TRBD2,TRBJ2-1,TRBV4-1,TGCGCCAGCAGCCAAGCAGGAAGCGGGGTTTCAGATGAGCAGTTCTTC,CASSQAGSGVSDEQFF
NA,TRBD1,TRBJ2-7,TRBV28,TGTGCCAGCAGCCCAGGGGACAGGGTCTACGAGCAGTACTTC,CASSPGDRVYEQYF
NA,NA,TRBJ1-5,TRBV28,TGTGCCAGCAGGACAGGCCTCGTTCAGCCCCAGCATTTT,CASRTGLVQPQHF
NA,NA,TRBJ1-1,TRBV6-5,TGTGCCAGCAGTTATTCCAGGAACACTGAAGCTTTCTTT,CASSYSRNTEAFF
NA,NA,TRBJ1-1,TRBV10-3,TGTGCCATCAGTGAGATGCTTCGTCCTGAAGCTTTCTTT,CAISEMLRPEAFF
once,NA,TRBJ2-7,TRBV2,TGTGCCAGCAGCAGGGACGGGGCCTACGAGCAGTACTTC,CASSRDGAYEQYF
NA,TRBD1,TRBJ1-2,TRBV4-3,TGCGCCAGCAGCCAAGATGGGGGACAGGGTGGGTATGGCTACACCTTC,CASSQDGGQGGYGYTF
once,TRBD2,TRBJ2-2,TRBV5-4,TGTGCCAGCAGCGGGGGACTAGCGGGGGTCGGGGAGCTGTTTTTT,CASSGGLAGVGELFF
NA,NA,TRBJ1-2,TRBV10-3,TGTGCCATCAGCATCTCCGGGGGAGCTAACTATGGCTACACCTTC,CAISISGGANYGYTF